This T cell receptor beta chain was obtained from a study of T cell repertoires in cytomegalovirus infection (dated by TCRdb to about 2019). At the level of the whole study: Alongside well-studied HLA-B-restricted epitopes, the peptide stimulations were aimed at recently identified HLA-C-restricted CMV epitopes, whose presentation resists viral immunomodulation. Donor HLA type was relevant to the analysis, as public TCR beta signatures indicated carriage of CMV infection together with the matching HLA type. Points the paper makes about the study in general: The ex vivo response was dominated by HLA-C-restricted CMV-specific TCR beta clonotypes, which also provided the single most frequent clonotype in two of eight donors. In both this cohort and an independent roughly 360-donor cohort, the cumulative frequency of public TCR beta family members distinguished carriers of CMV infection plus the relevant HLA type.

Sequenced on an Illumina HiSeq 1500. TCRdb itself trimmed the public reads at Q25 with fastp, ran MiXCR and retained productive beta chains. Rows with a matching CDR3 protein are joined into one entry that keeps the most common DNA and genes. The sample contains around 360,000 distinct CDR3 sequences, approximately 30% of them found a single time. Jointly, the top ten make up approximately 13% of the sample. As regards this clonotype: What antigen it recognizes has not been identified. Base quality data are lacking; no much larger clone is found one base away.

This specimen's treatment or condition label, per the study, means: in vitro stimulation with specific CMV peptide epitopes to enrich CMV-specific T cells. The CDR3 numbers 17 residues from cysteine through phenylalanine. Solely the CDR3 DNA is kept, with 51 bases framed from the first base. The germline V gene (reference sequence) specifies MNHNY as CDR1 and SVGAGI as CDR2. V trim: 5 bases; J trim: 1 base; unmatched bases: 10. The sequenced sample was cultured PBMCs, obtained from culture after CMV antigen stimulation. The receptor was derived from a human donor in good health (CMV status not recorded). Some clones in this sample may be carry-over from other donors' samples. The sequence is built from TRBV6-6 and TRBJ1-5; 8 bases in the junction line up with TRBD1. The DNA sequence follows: TGTGCCAGCAGTCTCGACAGGGGTTTAAGGAGCAATCAGCCCCAGCATTTT. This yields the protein CASSLDRGLRSNQPQHF.